This T cell receptor beta chain was sequenced in a study of post-analysis software for immune sequencing data. The wider study: Recorded subtypes: relapsing-remitting, secondary progressive, progressive-relapsing; some patients unannotated. The study, taken as a whole, reports: F-measure co-clustering was strong for batch-matched samples. Patients carried 5 or 6 TRBV segments more frequently than controls did, and TRBV5-6, TRBV5-1 and TRBV20-1 were among them. There was significantly lower normalized Chao1 diversity in multiple sclerosis patients than in controls.

Every TCR beta cDNA library bore unique molecular identifiers. T cells numbering roughly 1 to 11 million yielded cDNA molecules that totaled about 500,000. One entry per CDR3 protein results from TCRdb running MiXCR on the PCR reads. The table lists roughly 670,000 distinct CDR3 sequences, about 60% of them singletons, with around 11% in the top ten. Comment on this clonotype: Its antigen is as yet unknown.

This CDR3 region has 14 residues. Per germline, CDR1 LNHNV and CDR2 YYDKDF (reference sequence). V dropped 0 bases and J dropped 3 bases, with 5 bases sitting between them. This receptor was obtained from a girl aged 2-15 years with multiple sclerosis. The chain employs TRBV15 and TRBJ2-2; D is unclear. The source material was blood. CDR3 nucleotides: TGTGCCACCAGCAGAGATTTGGACACCGGGGAGCTGTTTTTT. Its translation: CATSRDLDTGELFF.